The TCR beta chain described here comes from a study of T cells in localized non-small cell lung cancer (dated by TCRdb to about 2020). About the investigation overall: The study analyzed T cell repertoires of 236 early-stage NSCLC patients, comparing tumors and uninvolved tumor-adjacent lungs. A mean age of around 66 years was recorded for the NSCLC patients, of whom more than 120 were male and some 99 were female. The cohort comprised a few hundred treatment-naïve NSCLC patients with resected, localized lung tumors. General findings and caveats noted by the study authors: Uninvolved tumor-adjacent lung showed the highest T cell clonality, higher than tumor, which suggests more focused antigenic responses in the uninvolved tumor-adjacent lung. Because multi-region tumor sequencing was not performed, intratumor heterogeneity could not be ruled out. Longer overall survival was associated with higher T cell density in blood, whereas shorter survival was associated with higher clonality in adjacent lung. A median of approximately 53 of the top 100 tumor clones turned up in the paired uninvolved adjacent lung, and around 27 of those clones also ranked among the top 100 of that same adjacent lung. Since the design was exploratory, TCR variables were selected using unadjusted p-values with no false-discovery rate correction.

V gives up 4 bases and J gives up 2 bases, and the segment between their germline ends measures 13 bases. As encoded in the germline V gene, CDR1 is SGDLS while CDR2 is YYNGEE. The CDR3 starts with the cysteine, ends with the phenylalanine, and has 14 residues. The sequence is cut down to CDR3 DNA, 42 bases in frame from base 1. As for this clone: Its target antigen remains unknown. Per-nucleotide qualities are absent, and no much larger clonotype sits a single base away.

TCR beta CDR3 regions were sequenced from DNA using the immunoSEQ Assay. The paper's data handling went like this. T cell density was computed as TCR beta template counts normalized to usable DNA estimated by amplifying housekeeping genes. Using the preseqR package, richness was estimated by extrapolating to 120,000 templates for tissue samples and 400,000 templates for PBMC samples. Clonality was defined as one minus Pielou's evenness. Tissue-enriched TCRs were identified through differential abundance testing performed on productive amino-acid clonotypes, with a minimum total count of 5 and an alpha of 0.1. Repertoire overlap between compartments was quantified with the Jaccard Index and Morisita Overlap Index. TCR beta CDR3s were clustered by GLIPH together with public tetramer-defined viral CDR3s, and at least three viral sequences plus V-gene enrichment were required for viral motifs. TCRdb provides this immuneACCESS table in a form limited to in-frame rearrangements. Some clones are lacking; in checked studies, under half of them reflect an unresolved V gene, and why the rest are absent is not known. The V and J calls and the clone size are those of that table, but D and trimming were determined from the DNA. In this sample the table shows tens of thousands of clones, approximately 90% of which occur a single time. The top ten clonotypes cover 15% of the sample.

At diagnosis, tumor, uninvolved tumor-adjacent lung and peripheral blood were collected and then preserved as a mix of FFPE and fresh-frozen material. For TCR repertoire profiling, blood samples were analyzed as peripheral blood mononuclear cells. The TCR sequence derives from a man between 40 and 70 years old with stage I squamous cell lung carcinoma. The specimen was peripheral blood, collected before any cancer treatment. This chain is built from TRBV9 and TRBJ2-7; no D gene is confidently identified. The nucleotide sequence is TGTGCCAGCAGCCCAGCTATGGCCCCCTACGAGCAGTACTTC. Translated, it gives CASSPAMAPYEQYF.